Listed here is a single TCR beta chain. Its antigen is not identified. Trimming removed 0 bases from V and 5 bases from J; junction bases left unmatched: 10. Germline loops: CDR1 LGHNA, CDR2 YSLEER. The CDR3 runs to 19 residues. Amplification used 60 V beta primers and 13 J beta primers. The repertoire was sequenced with immunoSEQ multiplex PCR; TCRdb's copy has only in-frame clones and lacks some. The table lists about 64,000 clones, approximately 89% of them singletons. This sample's time point: after dendritic cell vaccination, including at tumor progression/relapse. These data are taken from a study of glioma-infiltrating T cells after dendritic cell vaccination. Study details: Patients received autologous tumor lysate-pulsed dendritic cell vaccination between about 2003 and 2012.

Whole-study results and caveats: Only a small number of patients had complete blood and tumor samples.

This TCR came from a human donor with glioblastoma. This sequence joins TRBV4-3 and TRBJ2-1; 13 bases fit TRBD2. This specimen consisted of blood, obtained after dendritic cell vaccination. CDR3 sequence: CASSQDSTGLAGANNEQFF. CDR3 sequence (DNA): TGCGCCAGCAGCCAAGACTCTACCGGACTAGCGGGAGCCAACAATGAGCAGTTCTTC.